This TCR beta chain appears in the sequencing data of a study of Graves' ophthalmopathy and Graves' hyperthyroidism. This clonotype was observed at least ten times. J was trimmed by 5 bases and V by 6 bases; bases with no gene match: 10. In germline, CDR1 is DFQATT, CDR2 SNEGSKA (reference sequence). This CDR3 spans 15 amino acids. The sequenced template was RNA, covering the TCR beta CDR3 region. HTBI primers served in a first-round RT-PCR, which a second-round multiplex PCR followed. A single record per CDR3 protein comes from TCRdb applying MiXCR to the multiplex PCR reads. The sample records some 360,000 distinct CDR3 sequences, about 18% being singletons.

The sequence was collected from an adult woman with stable Graves' hyperthyroidism. The chain combines TRBV20-1 with TRBJ2-5; 12 bases fit TRBD1. The sample taken for sequencing was peripheral blood. The DNA of the CDR3 is TGCAGTGCCCCACCTGGGGACAGGGGGCACGAGACCCAGTACTTC. This sequence encodes CSAPPGDRGHETQYF.